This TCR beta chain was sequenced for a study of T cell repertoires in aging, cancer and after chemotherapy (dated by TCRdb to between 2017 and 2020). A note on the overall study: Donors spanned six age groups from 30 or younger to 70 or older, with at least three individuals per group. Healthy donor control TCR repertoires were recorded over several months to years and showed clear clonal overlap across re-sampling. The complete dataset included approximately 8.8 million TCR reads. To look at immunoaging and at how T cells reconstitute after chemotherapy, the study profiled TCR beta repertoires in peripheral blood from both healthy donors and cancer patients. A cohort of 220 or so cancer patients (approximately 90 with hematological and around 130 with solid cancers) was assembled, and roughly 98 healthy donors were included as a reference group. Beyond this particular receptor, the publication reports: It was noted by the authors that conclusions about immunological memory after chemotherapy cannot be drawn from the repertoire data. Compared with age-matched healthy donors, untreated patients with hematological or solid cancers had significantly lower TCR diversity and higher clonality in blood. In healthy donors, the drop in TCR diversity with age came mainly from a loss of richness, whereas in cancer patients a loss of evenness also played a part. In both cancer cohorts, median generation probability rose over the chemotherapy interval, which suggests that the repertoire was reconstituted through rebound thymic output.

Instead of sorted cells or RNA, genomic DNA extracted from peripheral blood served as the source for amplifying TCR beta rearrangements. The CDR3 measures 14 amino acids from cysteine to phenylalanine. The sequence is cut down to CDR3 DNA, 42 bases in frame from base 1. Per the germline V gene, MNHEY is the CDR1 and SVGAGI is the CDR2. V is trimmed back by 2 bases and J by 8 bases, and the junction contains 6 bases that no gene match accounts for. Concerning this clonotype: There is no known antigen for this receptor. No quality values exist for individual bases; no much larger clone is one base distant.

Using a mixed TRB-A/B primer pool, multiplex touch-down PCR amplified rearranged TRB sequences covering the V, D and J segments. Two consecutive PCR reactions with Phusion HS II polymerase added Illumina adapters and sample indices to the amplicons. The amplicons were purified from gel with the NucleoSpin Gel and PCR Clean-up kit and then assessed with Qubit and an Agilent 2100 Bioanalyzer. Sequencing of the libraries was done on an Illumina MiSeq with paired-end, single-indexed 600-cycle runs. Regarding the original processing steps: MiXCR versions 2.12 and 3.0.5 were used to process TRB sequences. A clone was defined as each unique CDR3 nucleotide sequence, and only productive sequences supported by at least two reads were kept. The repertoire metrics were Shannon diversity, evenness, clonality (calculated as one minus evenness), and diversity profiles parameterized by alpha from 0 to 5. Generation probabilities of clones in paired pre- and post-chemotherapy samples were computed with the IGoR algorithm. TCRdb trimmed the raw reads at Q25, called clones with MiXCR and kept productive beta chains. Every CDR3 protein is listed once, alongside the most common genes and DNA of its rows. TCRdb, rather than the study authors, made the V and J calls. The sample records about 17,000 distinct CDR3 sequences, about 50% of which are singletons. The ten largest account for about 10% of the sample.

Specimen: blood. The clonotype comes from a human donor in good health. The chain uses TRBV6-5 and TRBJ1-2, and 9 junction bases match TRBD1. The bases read TGTGCCAGCAGTTACCAGGGACAGGGCGACGGCTACACCTTC. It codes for CASSYQGQGDGYTF.